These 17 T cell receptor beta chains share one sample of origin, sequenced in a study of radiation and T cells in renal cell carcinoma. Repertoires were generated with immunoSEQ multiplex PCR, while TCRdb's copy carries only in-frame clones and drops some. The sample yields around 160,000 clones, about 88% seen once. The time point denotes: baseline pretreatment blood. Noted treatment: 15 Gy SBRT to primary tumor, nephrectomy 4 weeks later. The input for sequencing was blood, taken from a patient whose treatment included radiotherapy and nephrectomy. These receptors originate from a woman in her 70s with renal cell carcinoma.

The CDR3 DNA sequence: TGCGCCAGCAGCCAAGATGTATATTACACAGATACGCAGTATTTT. Translated: CASSQDVYYTDTQYF. The chain has TRBV4-3 and TRBJ2-3; D gene ambiguous. Germline CDR1 reads LGHNA; CDR2 reads YSLEER. This CDR3 spans 15 amino acids. The V and J ends lost 0 bases and 2 bases respectively, with 9 bases between them.

The CDR3 is CASSVGLPTDTQYF. The CDR3 region has the DNA TGTGCCAGCAGCGTAGGACTACCCACAGATACGCAGTATTTT. J is TRBJ2-3 and V is TRBV9; TRBD2 might be the D (5 bases). The germline V and J ends were trimmed by 0 bases and 2 bases, with 7 bases remaining between them. This CDR3 is built from 14 residues. Germline V CDR1 and CDR2: SGDLS, YYNGEE.

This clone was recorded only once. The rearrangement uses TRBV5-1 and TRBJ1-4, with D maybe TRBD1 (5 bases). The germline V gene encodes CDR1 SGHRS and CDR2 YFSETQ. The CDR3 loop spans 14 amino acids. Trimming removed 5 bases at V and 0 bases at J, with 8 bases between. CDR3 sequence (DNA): TGCGCCAGCAGACAGGCCCCAACTAATGAAAAACTGTTTTTT. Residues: CASRQAPTNEKLFF.

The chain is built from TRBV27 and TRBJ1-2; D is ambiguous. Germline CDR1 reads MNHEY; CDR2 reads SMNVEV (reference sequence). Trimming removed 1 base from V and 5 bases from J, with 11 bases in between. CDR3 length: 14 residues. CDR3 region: CASSLFSGYYGYTF. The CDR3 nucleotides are TGTGCCAGCAGTTTATTCTCGGGTTATTATGGCTACACCTTC.

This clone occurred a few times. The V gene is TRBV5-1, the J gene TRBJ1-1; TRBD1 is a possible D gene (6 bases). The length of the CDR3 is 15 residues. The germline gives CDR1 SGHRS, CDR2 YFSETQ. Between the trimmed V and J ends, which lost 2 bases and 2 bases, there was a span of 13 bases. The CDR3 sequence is CASSFGGGRNTEAFF. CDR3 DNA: TGCGCCAGCAGCTTTGGCGGGGGGCGAAACACTGAAGCTTTCTTT.

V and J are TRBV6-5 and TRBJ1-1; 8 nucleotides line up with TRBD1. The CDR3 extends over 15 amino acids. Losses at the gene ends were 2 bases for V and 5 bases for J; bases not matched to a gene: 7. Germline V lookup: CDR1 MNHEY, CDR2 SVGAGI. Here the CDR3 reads CASSYPGQGRTEAFF. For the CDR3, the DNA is TGTGCCAGCAGTTACCCAGGACAGGGAAGAACTGAAGCTTTCTTT.

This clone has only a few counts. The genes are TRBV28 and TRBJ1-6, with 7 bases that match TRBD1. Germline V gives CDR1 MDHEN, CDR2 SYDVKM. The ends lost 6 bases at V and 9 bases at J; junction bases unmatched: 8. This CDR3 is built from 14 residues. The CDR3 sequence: CASRRQGRGSPLHF. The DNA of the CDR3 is TGTGCCAGCAGGAGACAGGGTCGGGGTTCACCCCTCCACTTT.

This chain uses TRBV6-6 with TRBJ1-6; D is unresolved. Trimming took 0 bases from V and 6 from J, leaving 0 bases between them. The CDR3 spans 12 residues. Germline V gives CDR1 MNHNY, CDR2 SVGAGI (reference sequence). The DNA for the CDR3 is TGTGCCAGCAGTTACTCTAATTCACCCCTCCACTTT. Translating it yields CASSYSNSPLHF.

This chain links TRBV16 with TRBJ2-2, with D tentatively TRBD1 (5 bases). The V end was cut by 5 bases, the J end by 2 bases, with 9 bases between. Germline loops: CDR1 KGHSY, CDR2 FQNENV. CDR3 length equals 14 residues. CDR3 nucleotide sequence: TGTGCCAGCAGCGCGCAGGGTAACACCGGGGAGCTGTTTTTT. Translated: CASSAQGNTGELFF.

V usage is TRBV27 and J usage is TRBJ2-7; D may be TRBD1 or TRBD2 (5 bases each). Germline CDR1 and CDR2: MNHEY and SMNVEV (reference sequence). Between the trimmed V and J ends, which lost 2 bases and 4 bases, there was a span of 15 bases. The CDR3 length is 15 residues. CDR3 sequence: CASSLRDGIPYEQYF. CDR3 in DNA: TGTGCCAGCAGTTTAAGGGACGGAATACCTTACGAGCAGTACTTC.

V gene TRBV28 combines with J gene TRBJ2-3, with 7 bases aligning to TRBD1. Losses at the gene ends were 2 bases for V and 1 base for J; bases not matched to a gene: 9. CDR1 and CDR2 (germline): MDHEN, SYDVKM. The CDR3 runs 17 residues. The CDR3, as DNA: TGTGCCAGCAGTTTAACCGGGACAGTGATGGGCACAGATACGCAGTATTTT. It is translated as CASSLTGTVMGTDTQYF.

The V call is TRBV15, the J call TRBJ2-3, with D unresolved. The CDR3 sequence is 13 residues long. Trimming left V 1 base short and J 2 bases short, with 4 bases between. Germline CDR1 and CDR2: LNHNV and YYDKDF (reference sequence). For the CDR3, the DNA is TGTGCCACCAGCAGAGCTCCCACAGATACGCAGTATTTT. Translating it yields CATSRAPTDTQYF.

CDR3 nucleotides: TGTGCCAGCAGCTTAGGTGCAGGGGGCACTGAAGCTTTCTTT. Protein sequence: CASSLGAGGTEAFF. The J gene is TRBJ1-1, the V gene TRBV7-2; the match to TRBD1 covers 7 bases. The CDR3 extends over 14 amino acids. V lost 1 base, J lost 4 bases, and 3 bases stayed unmatched. The germline V gene has CDR1 SGHTA and CDR2 FQGNSA.

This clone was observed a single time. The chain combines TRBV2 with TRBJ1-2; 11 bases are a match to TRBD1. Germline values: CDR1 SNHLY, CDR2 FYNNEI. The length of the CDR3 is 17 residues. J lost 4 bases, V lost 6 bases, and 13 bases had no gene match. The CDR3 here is CASRGQGQGALVYGYTF. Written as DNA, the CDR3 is TGTGCCAGCAGGGGACAAGGACAGGGGGCTCTGGTCTATGGCTACACCTTC. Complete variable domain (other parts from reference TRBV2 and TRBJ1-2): EPEVTQTPSHQVTQMGQEVILRCVPISNHLYFYWYRQILGQKVEFLVSFYNNEISEKSEIFDDQFSVERPDGSNFTLKIRSTKLEDSAMYFCASRGQGQGALVYGYTFGSGTRLTVV.

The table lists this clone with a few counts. Here the CDR3 reads CASRGDMNTEAFF. The CDR3 nucleotides read TGCGCCAGCAGGGGGGACATGAACACTGAAGCTTTCTTT. The chain uses TRBV5-1 and TRBJ1-1; TRBD1 is a possible D gene (6 bases). The CDR3 contains 13 residues. Trimming removed 5 bases from V and 0 bases from J, with 8 bases in between. Germline CDR1 reads SGHRS; CDR2 reads YFSETQ.

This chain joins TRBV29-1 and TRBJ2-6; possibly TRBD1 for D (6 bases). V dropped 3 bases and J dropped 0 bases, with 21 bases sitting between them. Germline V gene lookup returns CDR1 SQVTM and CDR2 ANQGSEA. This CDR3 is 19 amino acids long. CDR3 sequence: CSVEDSLNPARSGANVLTF. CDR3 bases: TGCAGCGTTGAGGACAGCCTTAACCCGGCCCGCTCTGGGGCCAACGTCCTGACTTTC.

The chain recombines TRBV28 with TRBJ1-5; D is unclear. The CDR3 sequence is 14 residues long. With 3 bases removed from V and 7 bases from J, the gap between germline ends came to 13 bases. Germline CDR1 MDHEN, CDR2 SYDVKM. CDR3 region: CASSLTRTQQPQHF. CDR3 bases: TGTGCCAGCAGTTTGACACGAACTCAACAGCCCCAGCATTTT.